One and the same sample provided the 26 T cell receptor beta chains below, sequenced in a study of T cell repertoires in cytomegalovirus infection. Using its own MiXCR run on the reads, TCRdb lists one record per CDR3 protein. The sample lists hundreds of thousands of distinct CDR3 sequences, about 42% seen once, with approximately 40% in the top ten. For these receptors, no antigen is known. The sequencing here drew on cultured PBMCs, taken from culture after CMV antigen stimulation. The receptors come from a human donor in good health (CMV status not recorded). Some clones in this sample may be carry-over from other donors' samples.

This clonotype was seen a single time. The rearrangement links TRBV6-6 to TRBJ2-2, with 8 positions matching TRBD1. V shed 10 bases, J shed 1 base, and the junction held 8 bases outside the gene matches. The CDR3 is 15 residues long. CDR1 is MNHNY, CDR2 SVGAGI, per germline (reference sequence). In nucleotides, the CDR3 is TGTGCCACCATTTCCGGGACAGGGAACACCGGGGAGCTGTTTTTT. This encodes CATISGTGNTGELFF.

V gene TRBV19 combines with J gene TRBJ2-7; 8 bases map to TRBD1. Germline-derived CDR1 and CDR2 are LNHDA and SQIVND (reference sequence). Unmatched junction bases numbered 7, after V lost 5 bases and J lost 4 bases. There are 14 residues in the CDR3. The CDR3: CASSAGRGRYEQYF. CDR3 nucleotides: TGTGCCAGTAGTGCGGGCAGGGGGCGGTACGAGCAGTACTTC.

The chain has TRBV20-1 and TRBJ1-5; weak D call: TRBD1 (6 bases). The CDR3 extends over 14 amino acids. Looked up from germline, CDR1 is DFQATT and CDR2 is SNEGSKA (reference sequence). V lost 0 bases to trimming and J lost 2 bases, with 8 bases between them. The CDR3 region has the DNA TGCAGTGCTAGAGAAAGGACAGGCAATCAGCCCCAGCATTTT. It yields the protein CSARERTGNQPQHF.

The chain joins TRBV27 to TRBJ1-1; no clear D gene. The V and J ends lost 11 bases and 5 bases respectively, with 18 bases between them. The CDR3 runs 13 residues. Germline V CDR1 and CDR2: MNHEY, SMNVEV (reference sequence). The CDR3 here is CASAEDRETEAFF. CDR3 nucleotide sequence: TGTGCCTCTGCCGAGGATCGGGAGACTGAAGCTTTCTTT.

The V gene is TRBV7-2, the J gene TRBJ2-3; D is perhaps TRBD1 (7 bases). V lost 5 bases, J lost 5 bases, and 11 bases lay in between. Germline values: CDR1 SGHTA, CDR2 FQGNSA. This CDR3 contains 13 residues. CDR3 sequence (DNA): TGTGCCAGCAGCATTCAGGGGGGAGATACGCAGTATTTT. This gives the protein CASSIQGGDTQYF.

The chain uses TRBV27 and TRBJ1-6, with D maybe TRBD1 (6 bases). Germline lookup yields CDR1 MNHEY and CDR2 SMNVEV (reference sequence). The CDR3 runs to 14 residues. Trimming removed 8 bases from V and 7 bases from J, with 15 bases in between. CDR3 coding DNA: TGTGCCAGCGGTAAACAGGGAGTAAATTCACCCCTCCACTTT. The encoded protein is CASGKQGVNSPLHF.

This clonotype has at least ten counts. The chain combines TRBV7-6 with TRBJ2-5; 7 bases agree with TRBD1. The J segment lost 1 base and the V segment lost 5 bases, leaving 13 bases of the junction unmatched. Germline assignment: CDR1 SGHVS and CDR2 FNYEAQ. CDR3 length: 17 residues. The CDR3 region is CASSPRGSDRVQETQYF. CDR3 in DNA: TGTGCCAGCAGCCCCCGGGGATCAGACAGGGTCCAAGAGACCCAGTACTTC.

V gene TRBV24-1 combines with J gene TRBJ2-1, with D possibly being TRBD1 (6 bases). Germline V gene sequence: CDR1 KGHDR, CDR2 SFDVKD. V was pared by 4 bases and J by 1 base, with 13 bases between. The CDR3 runs 16 residues. The CDR3 loop reads CATSESGTPSYNEQFF. In DNA form, the CDR3 reads TGTGCCACCAGTGAATCCGGGACACCTTCCTACAATGAGCAGTTCTTC.

About this clonotype: The junction departs from the called germline gene at one end, perhaps through a read error. The chain joins TRBV7-9 to TRBJ2-7, with D unclear. Germline assignment: CDR1 SEHNR and CDR2 FQNEAQ (reference sequence). The CDR3 is 12 amino acids. The CDR3 DNA reads as TGTGCCAGCAGCCTGGCCACCTACGAGCTGTACTTC. This translates into CASSLATYELYF.

This clonotype appeared a few times. The chain carries TRBV7-2 and TRBJ2-3, with 9 bases aligning to TRBD2. J was trimmed by 4 bases and V by 4 bases; bases with no gene match: 15. Germline loops: CDR1 SGHTA, CDR2 FQGNSA. The CDR3 totals 18 residues. The CDR3 DNA reads TGTGCCAGCAGCTCTACTACTAGCGGGTTTCGAGGTGCAGATACGCAGTATTTT. It translates to CASSSTTSGFRGADTQYF. Filled out from reference TRBV7-2 and TRBJ2-3, the complete variable domain reads GAGVSQSPSNKVTEKGKDVELRCDPISGHTALYWYRQSLGQGLEFLIYFQGNSAPDKSGLPSDRFSAERTGGSVSTLTIQRTQQEDSAVYLCASSSTTSGFRGADTQYFGPGTRLTVL.

The chain has TRBV19 and TRBJ2-1; D unresolved. Germline V gene data show CDR1 as LNHDA and CDR2 as SQIVND (reference sequence). Trimming stripped 5 bases from V and 0 bases from J, with 17 bases between. CDR3 length: 17 amino acids. CDR3 coding DNA: TGTGCCAGTAGTGGCCCGGGCCCACACAGCTCCTACAATGAGCAGTTCTTC. Protein: CASSGPGPHSSYNEQFF.

This clonotype was seen a few times. The chain links TRBV6-5 to TRBJ2-3; D unclear. V was cut by 0 bases and J by 4 bases, with 8 bases left in between. Germline lookup yields CDR1 MNHEY and CDR2 SVGAGI. The CDR3 length is 14 residues. The CDR3 region has the DNA TGTGCCAGCAGTTACTCGAGGTCCCCAGATACGCAGTATTTT. It specifies CASSYSRSPDTQYF.

This clonotype was seen only a few times. This rearrangement joins TRBV4-1 to TRBJ2-7; TRBD1 aligns across 9 bases. Germline V gene data show CDR1 as MGHRA and CDR2 as YSYEKL. J gave up 3 bases and V 2 bases, and 5 bases lay outside the gene matches. There are 15 residues in the CDR3. CDR3 residues: CASSQSWGQGYEQYF. The CDR3 bases are TGCGCCAGCAGCCAATCCTGGGGACAGGGCTACGAGCAGTACTTC.

The rearrangement joins TRBV7-2 to TRBJ2-7; no clear D gene. Germline V gene sequence: CDR1 SGHTA, CDR2 FQGNSA. The CDR3 has 11 amino acids. V lost 2 bases and J 5 bases, leaving 4 bases between the germline ends. As DNA, the CDR3 is TGTGCCAGCAGCTTATTACACGAGCAGTACTTC. As protein: CASSLLHEQYF.

The V call is TRBV11-2, the J call TRBJ2-7, with D tentatively TRBD2 (6 bases). The germline CDR1 and CDR2 sequences are SGHAT and FQNNGV. The V and J ends lost 10 bases and 2 bases respectively, with 15 bases between them. This CDR3 is 13 amino acids long. CDR3 sequence: CATKGPGAYEQYF. Here the CDR3 DNA reads TGTGCCACCAAGGGACCGGGGGCCTACGAGCAGTACTTC.

J is TRBJ2-1 and V is TRBV12-3 or TRBV12-4, with unresolved D. The CDR3 consists of 13 residues. V shed 5 bases and J shed 10 bases, with 15 bases lying between them. The CDR3 spells CASSKAQRLEQFF. In DNA form, the CDR3 reads TGTGCCAGCAGTAAAGCGCAACGGCTAGAGCAGTTCTTC.

This chain connects TRBV6-5 to TRBJ2-5; D possibly matches TRBD1 or TRBD2 (5 bases each). This CDR3 comprises 16 residues. The V end lost 6 bases, the J end lost 5 bases, and 22 bases lay between the germline ends. Germline values: CDR1 MNHEY, CDR2 SVGAGI. The CDR3 here is CASSTIREGPGETQYF. CDR3 nucleotides: TGTGCCAGCAGCACGATACGCGAGGGGCCGGGGGAGACCCAGTACTTC.

The gene calls are TRBV7-2 and TRBJ1-6; 7 bases are shared with TRBD1. Trimming removed 1 base from V and 7 bases from J; junction bases left unmatched: 10. Germline CDR1 SGHTA, CDR2 FQGNSA. The CDR3 is made up of 17 amino acids. DNA for the CDR3: TGTGCCAGCAGCTTAGGGCCTACGACAGGGTCAAATTCACCCCTCCACTTT. Translated, it gives CASSLGPTTGSNSPLHF.

The V and J genes are TRBV6-1 and TRBJ1-1, with 7 bases aligning to TRBD1. Germline V gene data show CDR1 as MNHNS and CDR2 as SASEGT. Trimming at V came to 4 bases and at J to 0 bases, leaving 8 bases not matched to a gene. The CDR3 runs 16 residues. CDR3 coding DNA: TGTGCCAGCAGTGCGGTTGCAGGGGGTATGAACACTGAAGCTTTCTTT. It encodes CASSAVAGGMNTEAFF.

A few counts support this clonotype. CDR3 sequence reads: CASKGGSYNEQFF. For the CDR3, the DNA is TGTGCCAGCAAGGGGGGGTCCTACAATGAGCAGTTCTTC. J is TRBJ2-1 and V is TRBV5-4; D is possibly TRBD2 (7 bases). Trimming shortened V by 6 bases and J by 1 base, and 8 bases separated the two germline ends. The CDR3 has 13 residues. The germline V gene encodes CDR1 SGHNT and CDR2 YYREEE (reference sequence). The variable domain in full, with the rest retrieved from reference TRBV5-4 and TRBJ2-1, is ETGVTQSPTHLIKTRGQQVTLRCSSQSGHNTVSWYQQALGQGPQFIFQYYREEENGRGNFPPRFSGLQFPNYSSELNVNALELDDSALYLCASKGGSYNEQFFGPGTRLTVL.

This chain links TRBV7-2 with TRBJ2-1; TRBD1 matches 7 bases. This CDR3 has 15 amino acids. The germline V gene has CDR1 SGHTA and CDR2 FQGNSA. V lost 3 bases, J lost 4 bases, and 6 bases stayed unmatched. The CDR3 is CASSLSGQPYNEQFF. CDR3 sequence (DNA): TGTGCCAGCAGCTTGTCGGGACAGCCTTACAATGAGCAGTTCTTC.

The chain couples TRBV4-2 to TRBJ2-3, with TRBD2 matching over 15 bases. CDR1 is LGHNA, CDR2 YNFKEQ, per germline. V lost 4 bases, J lost 4 bases, and 15 bases stayed unmatched. The CDR3 has 20 residues. The CDR3 bases are TGTGCCAGCAGCCCCCACTCCGGACTAGCGGGGGGGCAGAAGGCAGATACGCAGTATTTT. Residues: CASSPHSGLAGGQKADTQYF.

J is TRBJ2-7 and V is TRBV27; D not certain. V lost 0 bases and J 3 bases, leaving 9 bases between the germline ends. CDR3 length equals 14 residues. Per germline, CDR1 MNHEY and CDR2 SMNVEV (reference sequence). The CDR3: CASSLSNRVYEQYF. The CDR3 region has the DNA TGTGCCAGCAGTTTATCGAATAGGGTCTACGAGCAGTACTTC.

This clonotype appeared once. This chain links TRBV7-7 with TRBJ2-2, with D hard to call. Between the trimmed V and J ends, which lost 5 bases and 7 bases, there was a span of 11 bases. Germline loops: CDR1 SSHAT, CDR2 FNYEAQ (reference sequence). The length of the CDR3 is 13 residues. CDR3 sequence reads: CASSPRLNGELFF. CDR3 sequence (DNA): TGTGCCAGCAGCCCTAGACTCAACGGGGAGCTGTTTTTT.

This rearrangement joins TRBV7-6 to TRBJ2-5; D is undetermined. V was trimmed by 1 base and J by 3 bases, leaving 6 bases between them. The CDR3 runs to 13 residues. Germline CDR1 SGHVS, CDR2 FNYEAQ. This chain's CDR3 is CASSLVAKETQYF. DNA for the CDR3: TGTGCCAGCAGCTTAGTCGCAAAAGAGACCCAGTACTTC.

The chain carries TRBV27 and TRBJ2-3; 9 bases line up with TRBD2. This CDR3 is 17 amino acids long. Germline CDR1 MNHEY, CDR2 SMNVEV (reference sequence). The V and J ends lost 4 bases and 6 bases, in that order; junction bases with no gene match: 14. CDR3 DNA sequence: TGTGCCAGCAGTTCCCGGCGACTAGCGGATTCGGGGGATACGCAGTATTTT. This translates into CASSSRRLADSGDTQYF.